Reported below is one T cell receptor (beta chain). Its antigen is unidentified. The data originate from a study of cytomegalovirus exposure and HLA in healthy donors. Primers: 60 Vbeta forward and 13 Jbeta reverse. Only in-frame clones appear in the TCRdb table, and some are missing; sequencing was by immunoSEQ multiplex PCR. Altogether under 200,000 clones are present, roughly four fifths being singletons, with the ten largest covering 4.3%. The CDR3 has 12 residues. Germline CDR1 reads SEHNR; CDR2 reads FQNEAQ (reference sequence). V lost 0 bases to trimming and J lost 15 bases; unmatched junction nucleotides: 3. The study's findings and limits: Reportedly, TCR beta sequences accurately predicted HLA-A and HLA-B alleles in most subjects.

The sequence was obtained from a man aged 40-55 years in good health and CMV-seronegative. Sequenced: PBMCs. V is TRBV7-9 and J is TRBJ2-1; TRBD1 matches at 9 bases. CDR3 DNA: TGTGCCAGCAGCTTAGCTGGGACAGGGATGTTCTTC. Protein product: CASSLAGTGMFF.